A single sample gave rise to the 31 T cell receptor beta chains below, sequenced in a study of radiotherapy plus CTLA-4 blockade in lung cancer. The data were produced by immunoSEQ multiplex PCR, yet TCRdb's version contains in-frame clones alone and is incomplete. The table has roughly 62,000 clones, roughly 80% seen once; the top ten hold about 4.4%. This material consisted of peripheral blood, taken from a patient treated with radiotherapy plus ipilimumab. The receptors derive from a human donor with non-small cell lung cancer who had a complete response to radiotherapy plus ipilimumab.

The chain joins TRBV4-3 to TRBJ2-1; D not resolved. V lost 2 bases, J lost 2 bases, and 16 bases lay in between. CDR3 length: 17 residues. Germline loops: CDR1 LGHNA, CDR2 YSLEER. The CDR3 region is CASSQQIPGLTYNEQFF. The CDR3 nucleotides read TGCGCCAGCAGCCAACAAATCCCGGGCCTGACCTACAATGAGCAGTTCTTC.

The chain has TRBV5-4 and TRBJ2-1, with 13 bases fitting TRBD2. The CDR3 runs to 15 residues. CDR1 SGHNT and CDR2 YYREEE come from the germline V gene (reference sequence). Trimming removed 7 bases from V and 7 bases from J; junction bases left unmatched: 8. The CDR3 coding sequence is TGTGCCAGCCCTGGACTAGCGGGAGATATAAATGAGCAGTTCTTC. Translation: CASPGLAGDINEQFF.

This clone has only a few counts. This chain connects TRBV7-2 to TRBJ2-1; D uncertain. Trimming removed 4 bases from V and 8 bases from J, with 15 bases in between. In germline, CDR1 is SGHTA, CDR2 FQGNSA. This CDR3 has 14 residues. CDR3 region: CASSSPPVGDEQFF. The CDR3 DNA reads as TGTGCCAGCAGCTCACCCCCTGTCGGTGATGAGCAGTTCTTC.

This clone has more than one count but fewer than ten. An end of the junction differs from the germline gene, which may be a read error. The chain joins TRBV30 to TRBJ1-3, with 11 nucleotides matching TRBD1. Germline V gene sequence: CDR1 GTSNPN, CDR2 SVGIG (reference sequence). The CDR3 spans 16 residues. In DNA form, the CDR3 reads TGTGCCCGGAGAGCCGGGACAGGGGGCTCTGGAAACACCATATATTTT. The encoded protein is CARRAGTGGSGNTIYF.

The chain uses TRBV6-6 and TRBJ2-7; D is unclear. This CDR3 contains 13 residues. Trimming left V 0 bases short and J 11 bases short, with 14 bases between. Germline loops: CDR1 MNHNY, CDR2 SVGAGI (reference sequence). CDR3 in amino acids: CASSYSRQVVKYV. In nucleotides, the CDR3 is TGTGCCAGCAGTTACTCGAGGCAGGTGGTGAAGTACGTC.

The V and J genes are TRBV12-5 and TRBJ2-2, with D perhaps TRBD2 (6 bases). The V end was cut by 6 bases, the J end by 4 bases, with 21 bases between. CDR1 and CDR2 from the germline V gene are LGHNT and FRNRAP. The CDR3 sequence is 17 residues long. CDR3 DNA: TGTGCTAGTGGCCCCCCATCGAGGAGGGCTCCCACCGGGGAGCTGTTTTTT. It specifies CASGPPSRRAPTGELFF.

The chain uses TRBV6-4 and TRBJ2-6; D possibly corresponds to TRBD2 (6 bases). Germline CDR1 is MRHNA and CDR2 is SNTAGT. CDR3 size: 13 residues. With 9 bases removed from V and 0 bases from J, the gap between germline ends came to 6 bases. The CDR3 reads CASSGSGANVLTF. The CDR3 region has the DNA TGTGCCAGTAGCGGCTCTGGGGCCAACGTCCTGACTTTC.

This clone was counted a few times. The chain joins TRBV9 to TRBJ2-3; 10 nucleotides agree with TRBD2. J lost 0 bases, V lost 5 bases, and 3 bases had no gene match. CDR1 and CDR2 from the germline V gene are SGDLS and YYNGEE. The CDR3 extends over 15 amino acids. The CDR3 sequence is CASSLTSGSTDTQYF. CDR3 in DNA: TGTGCCAGCAGTTTGACTAGCGGGAGCACAGATACGCAGTATTTT.

The chain has TRBV27 and TRBJ1-2; no clear D gene. Trimming left V 6 bases short and J 4 bases short, with 15 bases between. The CDR3 runs to 14 residues. CDR1 and CDR2 (germline): MNHEY, SMNVEV (reference sequence). The CDR3 bases are TGTGCCAGCAGCTCCGCCTGGGATACCTATGGCTACACCTTC. Translating gives CASSSAWDTYGYTF.

The V call is TRBV6-5, the J call TRBJ2-3; 7 bases agree with TRBD2. Germline CDR1 and CDR2: MNHEY and SVGAGI. This CDR3 comprises 15 residues. Losses at the gene ends were 2 bases for V and 0 bases for J; bases not matched to a gene: 2. Written as DNA, the CDR3 is TGTGCCAGCAGTTACCAGCGGGGAAGCACAGATACGCAGTATTTT. Encoded protein: CASSYQRGSTDTQYF.

This clone has only one observation. The chain employs TRBV11-3 and TRBJ1-1; no firm D call. This CDR3 has 14 amino acids. V was clipped by 0 bases and J by 4 bases, with 9 bases between them. Germline loops: CDR1 SGHNT, CDR2 YENEEA. The CDR3 DNA follows: TGTGCCAGCAGCTTAGATCGTTCGGGCACTGAAGCTTTCTTT. This codes for CASSLDRSGTEAFF.

This clone has just a few counts. J is TRBJ2-7 and V is TRBV2, with no clear D. Germline V gene sequence: CDR1 SNHLY, CDR2 FYNNEI. Trimming stripped 1 base from V and 3 bases from J, with 1 base between. CDR3 length: 11 residues. CDR3 nucleotides: TGTGCCAGCAGTGAAGGCTACGAGCAGTACTTC. This gives the protein CASSEGYEQYF.

The chain joins TRBV7-9 to TRBJ2-1; D gene uncertain. Germline values: CDR1 SEHNR, CDR2 FQNEAQ (reference sequence). V was pared by 5 bases and J by 7 bases, with 15 bases between. This CDR3 has 14 amino acids. In DNA, the CDR3 is TGTGCCAGCAGCCTGACCGGACGAGGAAATGAGCAGTTCTTC. This codes for CASSLTGRGNEQFF.

This clone was counted between two and nine times. This chain joins TRBV7-2 and TRBJ2-7; D is uncertain. Germline V gene lookup returns CDR1 SGHTA and CDR2 FQGNSA. The germline V and J ends were trimmed by 1 base and 1 base, with 8 bases remaining between them. The CDR3 runs 14 residues. CDR3 residues: CASSLVTASYEQYF. The CDR3 region has the DNA TGTGCCAGCAGCTTAGTAACAGCGTCCTACGAGCAGTACTTC.

This clone occurred a few times. The V gene is TRBV4-3, the J gene TRBJ1-2; tentatively, D is TRBD1 (5 bases). In germline, CDR1 is LGHNA, CDR2 YSLEER. The CDR3 totals 14 residues. The V end was cut by 0 bases, the J end by 8 bases, with 13 bases between. The DNA for the CDR3 is TGCGCCAGCAGCCAAGATATGACAGTTGTGGGCTACACCTTC. This codes for CASSQDMTVVGYTF.

The chain carries TRBV28 and TRBJ1-3; a possible D gene is TRBD1 (6 bases). V lost 6 bases to trimming and J lost 2 bases, with 14 bases between them. In germline, CDR1 is MDHEN, CDR2 SYDVKM. CDR3 size: 15 residues. For the CDR3, the DNA is TGTGCCAGCAGACCCCAGGGGTTCGCTGGAAACACCATATATTTT. Translating it yields CASRPQGFAGNTIYF.

The chain is built from TRBV7-8 and TRBJ2-7; possibly TRBD2 for D (7 bases). The CDR3 runs to 18 residues. Germline V gives CDR1 SGHVS, CDR2 FQNEAQ. The ends were cut back, 2 bases at V and 2 bases at J, with 22 bases in the middle. CDR3 nucleotides: TGTGCCAGCAGCTTAACCACTTCGGCGGGGGCGGGCCCCTACGAGCAGTACGTC. Translating gives CASSLTTSAGAGPYEQYV.

The chain combines TRBV4-1 with TRBJ2-3; no clear D gene. V was shortened by 0 bases and J by 8 bases, with 15 bases between the two germline ends. The CDR3 has 15 amino acids. Germline V gene lookup returns CDR1 MGHRA and CDR2 YSYEKL. CDR3 sequence (DNA): TGCGCCAGCAGCCAAGAGTCGGCCCGGCAGCGTACGCAGTATTTT. Protein: CASSQESARQRTQYF.

This rearrangement joins TRBV2 to TRBJ1-1; D possibly corresponds to TRBD1 (6 bases). CDR1 and CDR2 (germline): SNHLY, FYNNEI. Trimming shortened V by 8 bases and J by 1 base, and 8 bases separated the two germline ends. The length of the CDR3 is 12 residues. CDR3 residues: CASGGGNTEAFF. The CDR3 nucleotides are TGTGCCAGCGGGGGCGGGAACACTGAAGCTTTCTTT.

The chain couples TRBV11-2 to TRBJ2-1; 12 bases map to TRBD2. V dropped 5 bases and J dropped 16; count of bases not matched to a gene: 21. Germline CDR1 SGHAT, CDR2 FQNNGV. This CDR3 is 17 amino acids long. The CDR3 spells CASSRRPGIIMTSGSFF. The CDR3 DNA follows: TGTGCCAGCAGCCGGCGACCAGGGATAATTATGACTAGCGGGAGTTTCTTC. Based on the CDR3 plus reference TRBV11-2 and TRBJ2-1, the full variable domain is EAGVAQSPRYKIIEKRQSVAFWCNPISGHATLYWYQQILGQGPKLLIQFQNNGVVDDSQLPKDRFSAERLKGVDSTLKIQPAKLEDSAVYLCASSRRPGIIMTSGSFFGPGTRLTVL.

The chain links TRBV5-1 to TRBJ2-7; TRBD1 aligns across 7 bases. Losses at the gene ends were 0 bases for V and 5 bases for J; bases not matched to a gene: 5. The length of the CDR3 is 14 residues. Germline CDR1 SGHRS, CDR2 YFSETQ. The CDR3 reads CASSLVGQGDEQYV. The CDR3 DNA sequence: TGCGCCAGCAGCTTGGTTGGCCAGGGGGACGAGCAGTACGTC.

This chain links TRBV29-1 with TRBJ2-3, with D possibly TRBD2 on 7 matching bases. This CDR3 has 15 residues. Germline lookup yields CDR1 SQVTM and CDR2 ANQGSEA. V lost 3 bases and J 4 bases, leaving 17 bases between the germline ends. The CDR3 DNA reads as TGCAGCGTTGATGGGGGGGCTTGGGGCGCAGATACGCAGTATTTT. Encoded protein: CSVDGGAWGADTQYF.

This clone was seen more than once but under ten times. The V and J genes are TRBV4-1 and TRBJ1-4; D is perhaps TRBD1 (6 bases). V gave up 2 bases and J gave up 7 bases, with 8 bases separating them. The CDR3 spans 13 residues. CDR1 and CDR2 from the germline V gene are MGHRA and YSYEKL. The chain's CDR3 is CASSQTGFEKLFF. DNA for the CDR3: TGCGCCAGCAGCCAAACAGGGTTTGAAAAACTGTTTTTT.

The rearrangement links TRBV6-5 to TRBJ2-1, with a weak D call TRBD1 (7 bases). Per germline, CDR1 MNHEY and CDR2 SVGAGI. This CDR3 is 14 amino acids long. Trimming took 5 bases from V and 1 from J, leaving 9 bases between them. The CDR3 spells CASSAGQSYNEQFF. CDR3 bases: TGTGCCAGCAGTGCGGGACAGTCCTACAATGAGCAGTTCTTC.

The chain carries TRBV9 and TRBJ2-3; no definite D call. The germline gives CDR1 SGDLS, CDR2 YYNGEE. The CDR3 contains 12 residues. The ends were cut back, 0 bases at V and 7 bases at J, with 6 bases in the middle. CDR3 protein: CASSVDSYTQYF. CDR3 bases: TGTGCCAGCAGCGTAGACAGCTATACGCAGTATTTT.

This CDR3 is CASSLGGEYYGYTF. The DNA for the CDR3 is TGTGCCAGCAGCTTGGGGGGCGAATACTATGGCTACACCTTC. The chain recombines TRBV5-6 with TRBJ1-2; D might be TRBD1 (5 bases). CDR1 SGHDT and CDR2 YYEEEE come from the germline V gene. V dropped 0 bases and J dropped 3 bases, with 9 bases sitting between them. This CDR3 has 14 residues.

This sequence joins TRBV29-1 and TRBJ2-7, with D perhaps matching TRBD1 (7 bases). The CDR3 is 14 amino acids. Trimming left V 4 bases short and J 4 bases short, with 17 bases between. Looked up from germline, CDR1 is SQVTM and CDR2 is ANQGSEA. The CDR3 DNA reads TGCAGCGTTGTTTTCGAGCAGGGGGGATACGAGCAGTACTTC. Its protein is CSVVFEQGGYEQYF.

V and J are TRBV7-2 and TRBJ2-3; TRBD2 matches 9 bases. The CDR3 loop spans 16 amino acids. The V gene end was trimmed by 7 bases and the J gene end by 4 bases; junction bases not matched to a gene: 12. Looked up from germline, CDR1 is SGHTA and CDR2 is FQGNSA. CDR3 residues: CASTYPSGRNPDTQYF. The CDR3 nucleotides read TGTGCCAGCACTTACCCGAGCGGGAGGAACCCAGATACGCAGTATTTT.

This clone was seen a single time. The chain couples TRBV6-5 to TRBJ1-5; D gene uncertain. This CDR3 is built from 13 residues. The V gene lost 5 bases and the J gene lost 3 bases, with 8 bases spanning the gap. Germline V gene lookup returns CDR1 MNHEY and CDR2 SVGAGI. CDR3 residues: CASSEILNQPQHF. DNA of the CDR3: TGTGCCAGCAGTGAAATACTCAATCAGCCCCAGCATTTT.

V usage is TRBV7-2 and J usage is TRBJ1-3; a possible D gene is TRBD1 (6 bases). Trimming took off 4 bases at V and 2 bases at J, with 9 bases between the two ends. The CDR3 has 14 amino acids. Per germline, CDR1 SGHTA and CDR2 FQGNSA. The CDR3 region has the DNA TGTGCCAGCAGCTCAACAGGGACTGGAAACACCATATATTTT. Residues: CASSSTGTGNTIYF.

The chain uses TRBV7-9 and TRBJ1-5, with a tentative D call TRBD1 (5 bases). The CDR3 spans 15 residues. Trimming removed 2 bases from V and 4 bases from J, with 12 bases in between. From germline, CDR1 is SEHNR and CDR2 FQNEAQ (reference sequence). The CDR3 sequence: CASSLMGGGNQPQHF. As DNA, the CDR3 is TGTGCCAGCAGCTTAATGGGGGGAGGGAATCAGCCCCAGCATTTT.